What follows are 7 T cell receptor beta chains derived from one specimen sequenced in a study of shared T cell receptors in the human thymus (TCRdb year 2021). Libraries were built with the immunoSEQ multiplex PCR assay. Sourced from immuneACCESS, this table was stored by TCRdb with only in-frame sequences that have V and J called. A share of the clones is absent; for the studies checked, an unresolved V gene accounts for under half, and the remainder has no known explanation. In all, the sample holds 600,000 or so clones, and approximately 87% of those were seen once. The ten largest clones represent about 0.0094% of the sample. The sample was also linked to a second study, of human thymus T cells.

Material: thymocytes. These receptors all stem from a boy younger than two with a congenital heart defect. Donor details come from another sample of the same person, matched by shared clones.

The chain has TRBV15 and TRBJ1-4; D not certain. CDR3 length: 19 residues. CDR1 and CDR2 from the germline V gene are LNHNV and YYDKDF (reference sequence). V was pared by 1 base and J by 4 bases, with 22 bases between. DNA of the CDR3: TGTGCCACCAGCAGAGTTTTGCAAACTCTCTCGGACTTTAATGAAAAACTGTTTTTT. This sequence encodes CATSRVLQTLSDFNEKLFF. Variable domain in full (rest from reference TRBV15 and TRBJ1-4): DAMVIQNPRYQVTQFGKPVTLSCSQTLNHNVMYWYQQKSSQAPKLLFHYYDKDFNNEADTPDNFQSRRPNTSFCFLDIRSPGLGDTAMYLCATSRVLQTLSDFNEKLFFGSGTQLSVL.

The chain uses TRBV28 and TRBJ2-7; no clear D. From germline, CDR1 is MDHEN and CDR2 SYDVKM. The CDR3 extends over 13 amino acids. The V and J ends lost 2 bases and 3 bases respectively, with 8 bases between them. CDR3 amino acids: CASSLSGGYEQYF. CDR3 DNA: TGTGCCAGCAGTTTAAGTGGCGGCTACGAGCAGTACTTC.

This clone was detected once. The chain links TRBV6-5 to TRBJ2-1; D possibly corresponds to TRBD1 (6 bases). Germline CDR1 MNHEY, CDR2 SVGAGI. Trimming removed 0 bases at V and 15 bases at J, with 15 bases between. This CDR3 is built from 13 residues. CDR3 region: CASSYSGANGLFF. The CDR3, as DNA: TGTGCCAGCAGTTACTCGGGGGCCAATGGGCTGTTCTTC.

The rearrangement uses TRBV5-1 and TRBJ2-3; 9 nucleotides align to TRBD2. Unmatched junction bases numbered 9, after V lost 3 bases and J lost 1 base. The germline gives CDR1 SGHRS, CDR2 YFSETQ. This CDR3 spans 17 amino acids. In DNA, the CDR3 is TGCGCCAGCAGCTCAGGGGGAGCGGGGGGTTGCACAGATACGCAGTATTTT. Its protein product is CASSSGGAGGCTDTQYF.

The chain has TRBV15 and TRBJ2-7; 11 bases map to TRBD2. The CDR3 consists of 20 residues. The V gene's germline CDR1 is LNHNV and CDR2 YYDKDF (reference sequence). After removal of 0 bases from V and 6 bases from J, the junction contained 19 bases not matched to a gene. CDR3 region: CATSRDASQPGLAVGGEQYF. The CDR3 DNA reads TGTGCCACCAGCAGAGATGCTTCGCAACCGGGACTAGCGGTCGGTGGCGAGCAGTACTTC. The whole variable domain, filled in from reference TRBV15 and TRBJ2-7, reads DAMVIQNPRYQVTQFGKPVTLSCSQTLNHNVMYWYQQKSSQAPKLLFHYYDKDFNNEADTPDNFQSRRPNTSFCFLDIRSPGLGDTAMYLCATSRDASQPGLAVGGEQYFGPGTRLTVT.

The V call is TRBV7-9, the J call TRBJ1-2; D may be TRBD1 (5 bases). Per the germline V gene, CDR1 is SEHNR and CDR2 is FQNEAQ (reference sequence). CDR3 length: 12 residues. V dropped 4 bases and J dropped 8 bases, with 11 bases sitting between them. Written as DNA, the CDR3 is TGTGCCAGCAGCTCCCAACCAGGGGGCTACACCTTC. Translating it yields CASSSQPGGYTF.

This chain links TRBV12-5 with TRBJ1-1; TRBD1 agrees at 7 bases. V shed 1 base and J 0 bases; nucleotides not matched to a gene: 5. There are 16 residues in the CDR3. In germline, CDR1 is LGHNT, CDR2 FRNRAP. CDR3 DNA: TGTGCTAGTGGTTTGGAAGGGGACAGCATGAACACTGAAGCTTTCTTT. Protein sequence: CASGLEGDSMNTEAFF.